The text below deals with one T cell receptor beta chain. The entry originates in a study of shared clonotypes between healthy human individuals. The data were produced by immunoSEQ multiplex PCR, yet TCRdb's version contains in-frame clones alone and is incomplete. The sample has 2 million to 2.5 million clones, roughly 95% seen once. The length of the CDR3 is 13 residues. The germline V gene encodes CDR1 MNHNS and CDR2 SASEGT. Germline trimming cut 7 bases from V and 6 bases from J; bases unmatched to any gene: 9. The rearrangement links TRBV6-1 to TRBJ2-7, with 7 nucleotides matching TRBD1. The specimen sequenced was naive CD4+ T cells sorted from blood. Subset meaning: CD45RA+ positively selected. This clonotype was obtained from a man in his late teens or twenties in good health. The DNA of the CDR3 is TGTGCCAGCAAACCGGGACAGTTGGTCGAGCAGTACTTC. Translating gives CASKPGQLVEQYF.